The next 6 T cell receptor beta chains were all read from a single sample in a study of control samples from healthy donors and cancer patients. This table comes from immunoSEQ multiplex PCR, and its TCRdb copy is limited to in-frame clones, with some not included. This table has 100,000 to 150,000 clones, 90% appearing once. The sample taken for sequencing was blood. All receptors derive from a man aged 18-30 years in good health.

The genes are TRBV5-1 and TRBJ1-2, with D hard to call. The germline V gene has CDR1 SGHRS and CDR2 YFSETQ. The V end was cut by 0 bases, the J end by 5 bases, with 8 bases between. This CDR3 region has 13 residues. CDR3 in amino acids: CASSLVSEYGYTF. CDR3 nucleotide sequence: TGCGCCAGCAGCTTGGTTTCGGAATATGGCTACACCTTC.

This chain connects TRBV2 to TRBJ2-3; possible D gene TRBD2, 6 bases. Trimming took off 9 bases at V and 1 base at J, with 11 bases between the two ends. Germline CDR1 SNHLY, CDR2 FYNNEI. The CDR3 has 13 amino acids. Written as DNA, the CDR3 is TGTGCCAGGGGTAGCGGAGGCACAGATACGCAGTATTTT. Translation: CARGSGGTDTQYF.

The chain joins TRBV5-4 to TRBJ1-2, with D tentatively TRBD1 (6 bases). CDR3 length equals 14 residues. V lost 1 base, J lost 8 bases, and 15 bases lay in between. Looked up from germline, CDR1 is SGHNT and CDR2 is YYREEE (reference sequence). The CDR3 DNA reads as TGTGCCAGCAGCTTGTCGCTACAGGGAGGCGGCTACACCTTC. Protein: CASSLSLQGGGYTF.

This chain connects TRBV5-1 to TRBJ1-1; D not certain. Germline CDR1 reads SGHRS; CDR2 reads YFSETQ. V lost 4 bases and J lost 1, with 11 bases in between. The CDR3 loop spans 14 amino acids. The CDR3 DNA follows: TGCGCCAGCAGCCCTGAAACCAGGAACACTGAAGCTTTCTTT. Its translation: CASSPETRNTEAFF. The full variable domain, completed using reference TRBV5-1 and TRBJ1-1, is KAGVTQTPRYLIKTRGQQVTLSCSPISGHRSVSWYQQTPGQGLQFLFEYFSETQRNKGNFPGRFSGRQFSNSRSEMNVSTLELGDSALYLCASSPETRNTEAFFGQGTRLTVV.

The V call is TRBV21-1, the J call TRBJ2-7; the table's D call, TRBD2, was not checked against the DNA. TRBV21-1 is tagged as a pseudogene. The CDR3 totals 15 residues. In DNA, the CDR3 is TGTGCCAGCAGCAAAGGCGAGGAAGAGTTCTACGAGCAGTACTTC. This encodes CASSKGEEEFYEQYF.

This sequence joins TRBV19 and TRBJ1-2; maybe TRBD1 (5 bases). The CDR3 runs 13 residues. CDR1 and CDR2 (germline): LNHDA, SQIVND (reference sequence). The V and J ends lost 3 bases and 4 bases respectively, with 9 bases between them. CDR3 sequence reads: CASSIEGSYGYTF. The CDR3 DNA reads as TGTGCCAGTAGTATTGAGGGGAGCTATGGCTACACCTTC. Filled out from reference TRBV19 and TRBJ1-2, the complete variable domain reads DGGITQSPKYLFRKEGQNVTLSCEQNLNHDAMYWYRQDPGQGLRLIYYSQIVNDFQKGDIAEGYSVSREKKESFPLTVTSAQKNPTAFYLCASSIEGSYGYTFGSGTRLTVV.